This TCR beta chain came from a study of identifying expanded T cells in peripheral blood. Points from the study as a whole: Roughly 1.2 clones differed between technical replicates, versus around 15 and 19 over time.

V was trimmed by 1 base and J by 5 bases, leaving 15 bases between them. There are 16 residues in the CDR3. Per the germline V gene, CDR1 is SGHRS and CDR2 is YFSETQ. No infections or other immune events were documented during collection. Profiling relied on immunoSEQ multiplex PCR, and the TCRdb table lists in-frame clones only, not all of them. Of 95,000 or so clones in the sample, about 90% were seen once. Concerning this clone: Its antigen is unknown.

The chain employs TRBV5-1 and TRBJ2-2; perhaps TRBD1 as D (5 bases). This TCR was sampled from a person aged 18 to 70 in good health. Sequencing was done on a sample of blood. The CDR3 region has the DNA TGCGCCAGCAGCTTGAAGTCTTCGCCAGGGACCGGGGAGCTGTTTTTT. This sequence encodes CASSLKSSPGTGELFF.